This T cell receptor beta chain was obtained from a study of cytomegalovirus exposure and HLA in healthy donors. Turning to the study itself: The same platform used for the roughly 650 first-cohort repertoires was also used for the 120 or so validation repertoires, as a later analysis reported.

Here immunoSEQ multiplex PCR was the method, and the copy in TCRdb shows in-frame clones only, minus some. The sample yields 130,000 or so clones, 80% to 90% seen once. Study-wide results and caveats: Among TCR beta chains, those listed as cytomegalovirus-associated numbered under 200. CMV antigen specificity was confirmed in vitro for a few CMV-associated chains. According to a later analysis, TCR clusters from the first cohort tended to co-occur in the 120 or so validation repertoires.

Germline loops: CDR1 SGHTA, CDR2 FQGNSA. With V trimmed by 6 bases and J by 0 bases, 2 bases remained unmatched. CDR3 length: 15 residues. As to this clone: Its specificity is unknown.

The rearrangement joins TRBV7-2 to TRBJ2-2; 9 bases map to TRBD2. The sequence derives from a woman younger than 35 in good health and CMV-seronegative. The sample taken for sequencing was PBMCs. The DNA of the CDR3 is TGTGCCAGCAGGGGACTAGCCGCGAACACCGGGGAGCTGTTTTTT. It specifies CASRGLAANTGELFF.